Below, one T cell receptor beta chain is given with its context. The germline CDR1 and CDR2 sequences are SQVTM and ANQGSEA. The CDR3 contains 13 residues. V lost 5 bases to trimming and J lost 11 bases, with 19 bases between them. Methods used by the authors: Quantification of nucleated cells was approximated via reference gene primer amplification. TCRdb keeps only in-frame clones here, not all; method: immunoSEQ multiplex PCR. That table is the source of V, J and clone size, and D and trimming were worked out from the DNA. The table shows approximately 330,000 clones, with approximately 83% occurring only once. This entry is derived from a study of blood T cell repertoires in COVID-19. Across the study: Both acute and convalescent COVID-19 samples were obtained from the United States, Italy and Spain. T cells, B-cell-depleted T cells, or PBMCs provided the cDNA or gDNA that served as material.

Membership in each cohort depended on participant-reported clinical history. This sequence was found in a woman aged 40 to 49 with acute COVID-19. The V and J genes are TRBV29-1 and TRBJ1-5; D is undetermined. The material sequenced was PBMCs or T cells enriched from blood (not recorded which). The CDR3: CSVIINLSGAQHF. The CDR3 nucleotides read TGCAGCGTTATAATCAATCTTTCCGGGGCCCAGCATTTT.